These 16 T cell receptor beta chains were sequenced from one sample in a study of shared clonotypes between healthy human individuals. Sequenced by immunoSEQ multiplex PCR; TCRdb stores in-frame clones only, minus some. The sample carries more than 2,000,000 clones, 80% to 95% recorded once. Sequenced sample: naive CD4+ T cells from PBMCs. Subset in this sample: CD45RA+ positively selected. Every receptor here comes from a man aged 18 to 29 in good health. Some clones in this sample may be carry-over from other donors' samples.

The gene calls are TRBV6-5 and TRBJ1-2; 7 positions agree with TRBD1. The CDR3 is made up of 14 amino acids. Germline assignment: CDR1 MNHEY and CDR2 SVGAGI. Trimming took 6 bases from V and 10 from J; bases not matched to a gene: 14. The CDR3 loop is CASRLPGQSQTYTF. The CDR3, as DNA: TGTGCCAGCAGACTGCCGGGACAGTCACAGACCTACACCTTC.

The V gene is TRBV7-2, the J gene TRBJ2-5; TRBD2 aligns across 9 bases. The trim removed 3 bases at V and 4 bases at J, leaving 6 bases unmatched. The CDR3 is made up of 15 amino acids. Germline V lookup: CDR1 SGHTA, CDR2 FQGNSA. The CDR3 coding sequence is TGTGCCAGCAGCTTCGGCGGTAGCGGGAGAGAGACCCAGTACTTC. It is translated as CASSFGGSGRETQYF.

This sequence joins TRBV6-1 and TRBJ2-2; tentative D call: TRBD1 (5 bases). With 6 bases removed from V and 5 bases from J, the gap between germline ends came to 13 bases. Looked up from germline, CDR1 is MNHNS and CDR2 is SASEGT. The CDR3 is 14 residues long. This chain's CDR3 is CASSFAAGTGELFF. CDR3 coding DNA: TGTGCCAGCAGCTTCGCAGCAGGGACCGGGGAGCTGTTTTTT.

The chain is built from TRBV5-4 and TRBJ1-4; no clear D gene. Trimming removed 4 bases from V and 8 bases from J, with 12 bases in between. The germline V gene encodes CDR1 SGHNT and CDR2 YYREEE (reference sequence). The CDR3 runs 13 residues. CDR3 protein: CASSEGDKEKLFF. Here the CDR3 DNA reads TGTGCCAGCAGCGAGGGAGACAAGGAAAAACTGTTTTTT.

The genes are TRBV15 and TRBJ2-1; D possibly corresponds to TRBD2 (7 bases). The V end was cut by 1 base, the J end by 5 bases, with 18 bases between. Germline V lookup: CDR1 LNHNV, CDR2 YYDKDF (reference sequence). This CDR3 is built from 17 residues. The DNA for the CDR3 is TGTGCCACCAGCAGAGTCGTTAGGGAGGGGGTCCACAATGAGCAGTTCTTC. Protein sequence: CATSRVVREGVHNEQFF.

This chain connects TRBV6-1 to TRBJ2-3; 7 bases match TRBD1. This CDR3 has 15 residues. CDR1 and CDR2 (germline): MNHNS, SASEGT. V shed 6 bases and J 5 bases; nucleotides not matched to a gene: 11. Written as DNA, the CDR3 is TGTGCCAGCAGGGGGGACGACAGGGCGATAGATACGCAGTATTTT. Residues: CASRGDDRAIDTQYF.

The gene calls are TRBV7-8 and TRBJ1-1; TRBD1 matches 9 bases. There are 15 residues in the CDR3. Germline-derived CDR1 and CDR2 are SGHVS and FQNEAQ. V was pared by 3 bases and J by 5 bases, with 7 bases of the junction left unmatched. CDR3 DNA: TGTGCCAGCAGCTTCGCCGGGACAGGGCGTACTGAAGCTTTCTTT. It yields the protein CASSFAGTGRTEAFF.

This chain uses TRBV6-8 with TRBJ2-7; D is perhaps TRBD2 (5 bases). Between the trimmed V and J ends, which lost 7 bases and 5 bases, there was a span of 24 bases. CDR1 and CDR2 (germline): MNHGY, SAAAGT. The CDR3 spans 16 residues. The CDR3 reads CASKPPLLGFNDEQYF. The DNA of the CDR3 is TGTGCCAGCAAACCCCCACTACTAGGGTTCAACGACGAGCAGTACTTC.

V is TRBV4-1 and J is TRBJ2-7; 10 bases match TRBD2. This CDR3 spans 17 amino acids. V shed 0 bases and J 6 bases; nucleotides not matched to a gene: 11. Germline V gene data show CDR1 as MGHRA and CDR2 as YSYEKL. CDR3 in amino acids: CASSQDKRPSGSSEQYF. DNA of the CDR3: TGCGCCAGCAGCCAAGATAAGCGGCCTAGCGGGAGCTCCGAGCAGTACTTC.

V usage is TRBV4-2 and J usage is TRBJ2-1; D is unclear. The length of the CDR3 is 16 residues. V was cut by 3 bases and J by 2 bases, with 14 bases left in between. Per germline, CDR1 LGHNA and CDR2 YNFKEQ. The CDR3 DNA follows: TGTGCCAGCAGCCATGGAGACCCGCAAGCCTACAATGAGCAGTTCTTC. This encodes CASSHGDPQAYNEQFF.

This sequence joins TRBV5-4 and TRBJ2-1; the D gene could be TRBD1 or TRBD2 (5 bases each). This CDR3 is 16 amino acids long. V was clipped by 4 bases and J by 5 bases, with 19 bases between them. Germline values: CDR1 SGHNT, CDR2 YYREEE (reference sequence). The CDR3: CASSPLWGKKHNEQFF. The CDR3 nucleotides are TGTGCCAGCAGCCCCCTTTGGGGGAAGAAACACAATGAGCAGTTCTTC.

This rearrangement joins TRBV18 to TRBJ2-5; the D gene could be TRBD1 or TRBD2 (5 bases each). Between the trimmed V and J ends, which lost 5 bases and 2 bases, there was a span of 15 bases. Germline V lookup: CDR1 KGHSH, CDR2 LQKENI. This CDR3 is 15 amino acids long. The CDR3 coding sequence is TGTGCCAGCTCAAAATCCGGGACGGATCAAGAGACCCAGTACTTC. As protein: CASSKSGTDQETQYF.

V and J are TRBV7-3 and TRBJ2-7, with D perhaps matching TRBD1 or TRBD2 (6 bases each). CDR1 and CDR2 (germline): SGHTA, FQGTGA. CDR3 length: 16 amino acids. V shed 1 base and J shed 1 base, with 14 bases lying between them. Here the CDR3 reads CASSLKGGTGSYEQYF. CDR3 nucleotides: TGTGCCAGCAGCTTAAAAGGGGGGACTGGTTCCTACGAGCAGTACTTC.

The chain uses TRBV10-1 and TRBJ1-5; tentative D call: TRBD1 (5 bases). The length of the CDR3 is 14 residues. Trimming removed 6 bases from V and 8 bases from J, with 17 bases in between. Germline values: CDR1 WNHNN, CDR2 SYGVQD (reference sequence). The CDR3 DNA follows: TGCGCCAGCAGCGACCCCGGGGGTGGGGAGCCCCAGCATTTT. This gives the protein CASSDPGGGEPQHF.

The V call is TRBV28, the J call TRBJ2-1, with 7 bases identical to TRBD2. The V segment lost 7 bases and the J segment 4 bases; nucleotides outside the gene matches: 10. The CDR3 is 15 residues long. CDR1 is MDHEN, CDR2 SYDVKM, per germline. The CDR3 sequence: CASTQRGLRYNEQFF. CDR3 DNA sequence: TGTGCCAGCACCCAGAGGGGACTACGGTACAATGAGCAGTTCTTC.

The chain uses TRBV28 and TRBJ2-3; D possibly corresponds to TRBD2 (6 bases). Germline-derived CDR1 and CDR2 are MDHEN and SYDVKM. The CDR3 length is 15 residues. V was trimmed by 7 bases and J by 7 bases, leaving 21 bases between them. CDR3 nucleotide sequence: TGTGCCAGCACCACACTAGCAGGAGTGGGAAATACGCAGTATTTT. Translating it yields CASTTLAGVGNTQYF.